The clone carrying this T cell receptor beta chain was found many times. The antigen remains undetermined. The CDR3 has 14 residues. Germline lookup yields CDR1 SEHNR and CDR2 FQNEAQ (reference sequence). The V and J ends lost 4 bases and 1 base respectively, with 10 bases between them. Diagnoses rested on clinical symptoms, serum thyroxine and TRAb, thyroid ultrasound and orbital computed tomography. The data derive from a study of T cells in Graves' hyperthyroidism and ophthalmopathy. General study findings and limits: Researchers found most expanded thyroid clonotypes above 0.001 in blood as well.

Amplification of TCR beta CDR3 regions used RNA as the template. The HTBI primer set drove a first-round RT-PCR of the TCR CDR3. Via MiXCR, TCRdb re-called the multiplex PCR reads, giving one row per CDR3 protein. The profile covers about 680,000 distinct CDR3 sequences, with just over 35% appearing a single time and around 32% taken by the ten largest. The sequenced sample consisted of blood. The receptor comes from a woman in her thirties or forties with Graves' hyperthyroidism. This chain joins TRBV7-9 and TRBJ1-1; no reliable D call. This CDR3 reads CASSSLSRNTEAFF. The CDR3 DNA reads TGTGCCAGCAGCTCCCTCTCGAGGAACACTGAAGCTTTCTTT.